This T cell receptor beta chain appears in the sequencing data of a study of blood T cell repertoires in COVID-19. Germline V CDR1 and CDR2: SGHRS, YFSETQ. The CDR3 loop spans 14 amino acids. On this clone itself: Sequence at one end of the junction differs from germline and may be a read error.

Profiling relied on immunoSEQ multiplex PCR, and the TCRdb table lists in-frame clones only, not all of them. The table shows 200,000 to 250,000 clones, with roughly 83% occurring only once. The sequence was collected from a woman between 50 and 59 years old who had recovered from COVID-19. What was sequenced was PBMCs or T cells enriched from blood (not recorded which). This rearrangement joins TRBV5-1 to TRBJ1-5, with D possibly being TRBD1 (5 bases). The CDR3, as DNA: TGCGCCCGCAGCTTGGGGGGGGGCAATCAGCCCCAGCATTTT. Its protein product is CARSLGGGNQPQHF.